Described below is a single T cell receptor beta chain sequence and its context. Its specificity is unknown. Repertoires were generated with immunoSEQ multiplex PCR, while TCRdb's copy carries only in-frame clones and drops some. The table lists 100,000 to 140,000 clones, 92% of them singletons. This record belongs to a study of T cell responses to AZD1222 COVID-19 vaccine. Overall study findings and caveats: Unmutated regions of variants are reportedly targeted by nearly half of spike-specific TCRs. Clonal diversity was possibly underestimated; the donors were predominantly white British and more often female. Seropositivity was recorded at baseline in only a handful of AZD1222 recipients.

Second doses at about 4 or about 12 weeks were pooled. V shed 0 bases and J shed 0 bases, with 9 bases lying between them. Germline loops: CDR1 SGDLS, CDR2 YYNGEE. This CDR3 spans 15 amino acids. The source material was peripheral blood, sampled 28 days after the second AZD1222 dose. The clonotype was recovered from an adult who received the AZD1222 COVID-19 vaccine. The J gene is TRBJ1-2, the V gene TRBV9; D is uncertain. The CDR3: CASSVVARTNYGYTF. The CDR3 coding sequence is TGTGCCAGCAGCGTAGTCGCCAGGACTAACTATGGCTACACCTTC.